This record covers a single TCR beta chain. What it recognizes is unknown. TCRdb reprocessed the 5' RACE reads with MiXCR, giving one entry per CDR3 protein. This table holds 540,000 or so distinct CDR3 sequences, around 22% found once. The sample comes from a study of identical twins. Study-level results: The models systematically underestimated how much out-of-frame TCR alpha was shared in monozygotic twins. Some out-of-frame alpha sequences were shared by twins, and these showed excess low generation probability. Invariant cells of the MAIT and iNKT types might have partly distorted the zero-insertion analyses.

The sample was also linked to a second study, of yellow fever vaccine responses in identical twins.

Sequenced input: CD4+ T cells sorted from blood. The sequence derives from a woman aged 18-29 years in good health.

The CDR3 nucleotides are TGCGCCAGCAGATTAGGAGATATGGAGACCCAGTACTTC. This sequence encodes CASRLGDMETQYF. This chain connects TRBV5-1 to TRBJ2-5; D is unresolved. Trimming took off 5 bases at V and 5 bases at J, with 13 bases between the two ends. The CDR3 sequence is 13 residues long. Germline V CDR1 and CDR2: SGHRS, YFSETQ.